Reported below is one TCR beta chain. Looked up from germline, CDR1 is LGHDT and CDR2 is YNNKEL (reference sequence). V trimming: 5 bases; J trimming: 7 bases; junction bases outside the gene matches: 13. The length of the CDR3 is 15 residues. This record comes from a study of blood T cell repertoires in COVID-19. Study background: Researchers got acute and convalescent COVID-19 samples from the United States, Italy and Spain. The analysed material was cDNA or gDNA that came from T cells, B-cell-depleted T cells, or PBMCs.

As originally analysed: Researchers report that nucleated cell counts were estimated from reference gene primer amplification. The assay was immunoSEQ multiplex PCR, and TCRdb's table has in-frame clones only and misses some. V, J and clone size are taken as reported in that table, and D and trimming were inferred from the DNA itself. The sample records about 130,000 clones, about four fifths being singletons. The sequenced sample was peripheral blood. The receptor comes from a human donor in a cohort sampled during active COVID-19. The chain uses TRBV3-1 (or the pseudogene TRBV3-2) and TRBJ1-2; 7 nucleotides agree with TRBD1. In DNA, the CDR3 is TGTGCCAGCAGCGAATTCAAAGGGGGCGCCGGTGGCTACACCTTC. It is translated as CASSEFKGGAGGYTF.